This T cell receptor beta chain was sequenced for a study of OX40 agonist ivuxolimab in advanced cancers. Study information: In this cohort, patients received ivuxolimab, an agonistic anti-OX40 (CD134) antibody. Partial responses were seen in three patients, one with hepatocellular carcinoma and two with cutaneous melanoma. General observations from the study: Researchers report that CD8+ T cells had, on average, more expanded clones than CD4+.

Sequencing used immunoSEQ multiplex PCR; TCRdb keeps in-frame clones, though not all of them. Of 50,000 to 65,000 clones in the sample, approximately 86% were seen once. Trimming took off 1 base at V and 3 bases at J, with 13 bases between the two ends. Per germline, CDR1 SGHTA and CDR2 FQGNSA. This CDR3 has 16 amino acids. Of note for this clone: Antigen specificity is unknown.

The clonotype comes from an adult with an advanced solid tumor such as melanoma, head and neck, liver or kidney cancer. V is TRBV7-2 and J is TRBJ1-5, with D uncertain. Sequencing used CD4+ or CD8+ T cells sorted from blood, obtained in a trial of the OX40 agonist ivuxolimab. CDR3 in amino acids: CASSLGSDYYNQPQHF. The CDR3 DNA follows: TGTGCCAGCAGCTTAGGGTCAGACTACTACAATCAGCCCCAGCATTTT.